This T cell receptor beta chain was found in a study of T cell responses to AZD1222 COVID-19 vaccine. Profiling relied on immunoSEQ multiplex PCR, and the TCRdb table lists in-frame clones only, not all of them. The sample has over 80,000 clones; approximately 91% are singletons. A word on this clone: Its antigen remains unknown.

Notes on the study in general: Donors in the cohort were predominantly white British and more often female, and clonal diversity was possibly underestimated. The study found Spike-specific TCR breadth and depth rose after two AZD1222 doses. The reported proportion of spike-specific TCRs targeting unmutated variant regions was nearly half.

Looked up from germline, CDR1 is MNHEY and CDR2 is SVGAGI. The CDR3 has 15 amino acids. V lost 2 bases and J 5 bases, leaving 12 bases between the germline ends. Sequencing used peripheral blood, obtained 28 days after the second AZD1222 dose. The chain uses TRBV6-5 and TRBJ2-2, with unresolved D. This TCR was sampled from an adult who received the AZD1222 COVID-19 vaccine. CDR3 protein: CASSYQADLTGELFF. The CDR3 DNA is TGTGCCAGCAGTTACCAGGCAGACCTTACCGGGGAGCTGTTTTTT.